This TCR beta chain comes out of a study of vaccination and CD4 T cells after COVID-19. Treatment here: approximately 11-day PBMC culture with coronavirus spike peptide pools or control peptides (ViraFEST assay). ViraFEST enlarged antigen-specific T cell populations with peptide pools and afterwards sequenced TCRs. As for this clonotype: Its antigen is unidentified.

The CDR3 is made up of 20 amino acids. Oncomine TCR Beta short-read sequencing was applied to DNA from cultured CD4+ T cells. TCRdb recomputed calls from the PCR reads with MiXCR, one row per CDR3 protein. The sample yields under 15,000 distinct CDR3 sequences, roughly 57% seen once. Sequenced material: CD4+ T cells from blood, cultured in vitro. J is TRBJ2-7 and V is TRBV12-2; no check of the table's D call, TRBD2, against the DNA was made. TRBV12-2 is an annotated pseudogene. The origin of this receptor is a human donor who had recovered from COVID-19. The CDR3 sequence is CASRLGPFRTSGRASYEQYF. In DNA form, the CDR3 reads TGTGCAAGTCGCTTAGGTCCCTTTAGGACTAGCGGGAGGGCCAGTTACGAGCAGTACTTC.